The 31 T cell receptor beta chains given below trace back to one sample, sequenced in a study of T cell clusters in autoimmune cytopenias. Multiplex touch-down PCR amplified TRB using TRB-A and TRB-B pools in one tube. From its re-call of the multiplex PCR reads, TCRdb lists each CDR3 protein once, without DNA. The table for this sample gives thousands of distinct CDR3 sequences. TRB was amplified from around 250 ng of peripheral blood genomic DNA per sample. This same sample was also taken into another study, of T cell repertoires in aging, cancer and after chemotherapy.

Sequenced: peripheral blood. All receptors come from a human donor in good health.

The chain couples TRBV14 to TRBJ1-2; TCRdb's D call, TRBD1, is unchecked because there is no DNA. Germline V CDR1 and CDR2: SGHDN, FVKESK. The CDR3 covers 15 residues. CDR3 sequence reads: CASSQTRTGGHGYTF.

The V call is TRBV6-1, the J call TRBJ1-5; checking the TCRdb D call of TRBD1 is not possible without DNA. The CDR3 is 15 residues long. In germline, CDR1 is MNHNS, CDR2 SASEGT. The CDR3 sequence: CASRPQTGVIQPQHF.

V is TRBV11-2 and J is TRBJ2-3. Germline CDR1 SGHAT, CDR2 FQNNGV. This CDR3 region has 13 residues. CDR3 sequence: CASSLDFGDTQYF.

V and J are TRBV7-9 and TRBJ2-5; no DNA is available, so the TRBD1 call from TCRdb remains unchecked. The germline V gene has CDR1 SEHNR and CDR2 FQNEAQ (reference sequence). The CDR3 is made up of 14 amino acids. Here the CDR3 reads CASSLVQGGETQYF.

This sequence joins TRBV27 and TRBJ2-5; there is no DNA to check the TCRdb D call of TRBD1. Germline-derived CDR1 and CDR2 are MNHEY and SMNVEV (reference sequence). The CDR3 loop spans 19 amino acids. CDR3 amino acids: CASRGKRRSLPGATETQYF.

This clonotype is identified as medium-sized from frequency. The V gene is TRBV19, the J gene TRBJ1-1; the D call from TCRdb, TRBD1, cannot be confirmed without DNA. The CDR3 is made up of 11 amino acids. Germline V gives CDR1 LNHDA, CDR2 SQIVND (reference sequence). CDR3: CASSTSGLAFF. The full variable domain, in which reference TRBV19 and TRBJ1-1 provide the parts outside the CDR3, is DGGITQSPKYLFRKEGQNVTLSCEQNLNHDAMYWYRQDPGQGLRLIYYSQIVNDFQKGDIAEGYSVSREKKESFPLTVTSAQKNPTAFYLCASSTSGLAFFGQGTRLTVV.

The rearrangement uses TRBV18 and TRBJ1-4. Germline V CDR1 and CDR2: KGHSH, LQKENI. This CDR3 spans 15 amino acids. The CDR3 loop reads CASSPFDLTNEKLFF.

J is TRBJ1-1 and V is TRBV24-1; the TCRdb D gene call, TRBD1, has no DNA to confirm it. The CDR3 contains 13 residues. CDR1 and CDR2 (germline): KGHDR, SFDVKD. CDR3: CATSEGAWTEAFF.

Frequency places this clonotype as medium-sized. This chain joins TRBV11-1 and TRBJ2-3. CDR1 and CDR2 from the germline V gene are SGHAT and FQDESV (reference sequence). There are 12 residues in the CDR3. CDR3 amino acids: CASRSSTDTQYF.

This chain uses TRBV5-5 with TRBJ1-1; TCRdb returns TRBD1, unconfirmable since there is no DNA. Germline-derived CDR1 and CDR2 are SGHKS and YYEKEE (reference sequence). CDR3 length: 15 residues. The chain's CDR3 is CASSFYRGENTEAFF.

The chain employs TRBV12-3 or TRBV12-4 and TRBJ2-1; there is no DNA to check the TCRdb D call of TRBD1. The CDR3 totals 14 residues. CDR3 sequence reads: CASSNPPEFNEQFF.

The chain links TRBV5-6 to TRBJ1-2. This CDR3 is 12 amino acids long. Germline values: CDR1 SGHDT, CDR2 YYEEEE. The CDR3 reads CASSLQNYGYTF.

The V gene is TRBV12-3 or TRBV12-4, the J gene TRBJ1-3. CDR3 length: 15 residues. The CDR3 loop is CASSSLDLGGNTIYF.

V is TRBV6-2 or TRBV6-3 and J is TRBJ2-3; TCRdb's assignment of TRBD2 cannot be checked, as there is no DNA. The CDR3 covers 15 residues. The germline V gene encodes CDR1 MNHEY and CDR2 SVGEGT. CDR3 region: CASSRLAGRSNTQYF.

The chain recombines TRBV6-5 with TRBJ2-5; without DNA, the TCRdb call of TRBD2 cannot be checked. The germline gives CDR1 MNHEY, CDR2 SVGAGI. This CDR3 has 17 residues. The CDR3 sequence: CASSYSTSSGSWKTQYF.

By frequency, this clonotype registers medium-sized (0.01 to 0.1%). The CDR3 protein is CSVEEGSGNQPQHF. The chain couples TRBV29-1 to TRBJ1-5. The CDR3 is 14 amino acids. CDR1 is SQVTM, CDR2 ANQGSEA, per germline.

This clonotype is deemed medium-sized by its frequency. This chain uses TRBV18 with TRBJ2-3; the TRBD1 assignment by TCRdb is unverifiable without DNA. This CDR3 contains 14 residues. Germline V gene sequence: CDR1 KGHSH, CDR2 LQKENI. CDR3: CASSTASSTDTQYF. The whole variable domain, remainder taken from reference TRBV18 and TRBJ2-3, is NAGVMQNPRHLVRRRGQEARLRCSPMKGHSHVYWYRQLPEEGLKFMVYLQKENIIDESGMPKERFSAEFPKEGPSILRIQQVVRGDSAAYFCASSTASSTDTQYFGPGTRLTVL.

The CDR3 protein is CASSELAGSYNEQFF. The chain links TRBV6-1 to TRBJ2-1; the TCRdb call, TRBD2, lacks DNA for checking. The germline CDR1 and CDR2 sequences are MNHNS and SASEGT. The CDR3 covers 15 residues.

The chain carries TRBV5-4 and TRBJ1-6; there is no DNA to check the TCRdb D call of TRBD1. CDR1 is SGHNT, CDR2 YYREEE, per germline (reference sequence). The CDR3 has 14 amino acids. The CDR3 sequence is CASSLRRGDSPLHF.

The chain has TRBV5-1 and TRBJ2-1; lacking DNA, the TRBD1 call made by TCRdb goes unchecked. The CDR3 extends over 14 amino acids. Germline loops: CDR1 SGHRS, CDR2 YFSETQ. CDR3: CASSLGGSYNEQFF. The full variable domain, its missing parts supplied by reference TRBV5-1 and TRBJ2-1, is KAGVTQTPRYLIKTRGQQVTLSCSPISGHRSVSWYQQTPGQGLQFLFEYFSETQRNKGNFPGRFSGRQFSNSRSEMNVSTLELGDSALYLCASSLGGSYNEQFFGPGTRLTVL.

This clonotype is deemed medium-sized by its frequency. The rearrangement joins TRBV6-5 to TRBJ2-3; without DNA, the TCRdb call of TRBD1 cannot be checked. The CDR3 is 15 residues long. Germline CDR1 and CDR2: MNHEY and SVGAGI. The CDR3 protein is CASSPRGPETDTQYF.

The chain has TRBV24-1 and TRBJ2-3; TCRdb selects TRBD2, and the lack of DNA leaves this call unchecked. Germline values: CDR1 KGHDR, CDR2 SFDVKD. The CDR3 loop spans 12 amino acids. CDR3: CATGTSTDTQYF.

The genes are TRBV30 and TRBJ2-1; TCRdb's D gene call, TRBD1, goes unchecked for lack of DNA. This CDR3 is 16 amino acids long. Germline assignment: CDR1 GTSNPN and CDR2 SVGIG (reference sequence). The CDR3 sequence: CAWSVQGLDSYNEQFF.

This clonotype is deemed medium-sized by its frequency. The V call is TRBV12-3 or TRBV12-4, the J call TRBJ2-1; TCRdb's D gene call, TRBD2, goes unchecked for lack of DNA. The CDR3 loop spans 15 amino acids. CDR3 amino acids: CASSFQAGGYNEQFF.

Measured by frequency, this clonotype is medium-sized (0.01 to 0.1%). V and J are TRBV19 and TRBJ1-4; without DNA, the TCRdb call of TRBD1 cannot be checked. The germline gives CDR1 LNHDA, CDR2 SQIVND (reference sequence). The CDR3 has 14 amino acids. CDR3 protein: CASRSRGEGEKLFF. The whole variable domain, filled in from reference TRBV19 and TRBJ1-4, reads DGGITQSPKYLFRKEGQNVTLSCEQNLNHDAMYWYRQDPGQGLRLIYYSQIVNDFQKGDIAEGYSVSREKKESFPLTVTSAQKNPTAFYLCASRSRGEGEKLFFGSGTQLSVL.

The chain has TRBV20-1 and TRBJ2-2; TCRdb's assignment of TRBD2 cannot be checked, as there is no DNA. CDR3 length: 17 residues. The germline gives CDR1 DFQATT, CDR2 SNEGSKA (reference sequence). The CDR3 here is CSARDHEAGGWTGELFF.

Judged by frequency, this clonotype is medium-sized (0.01 to 0.1%). The V and J genes are TRBV29-1 and TRBJ2-1; the D gene TCRdb calls, TRBD2, cannot be checked with no DNA. The CDR3 extends over 11 amino acids. CDR1 and CDR2 (germline): SQVTM, ANQGSEA. CDR3 amino acids: CSGRGGHEQFF.

The chain couples TRBV5-6 to TRBJ2-5; TCRdb picks TRBD2, but there is no DNA to check that call. Germline lookup yields CDR1 SGHDT and CDR2 YYEEEE. The CDR3 has 13 residues. The CDR3 sequence is CASSFQEEETQYF.

This clonotype is labeled medium-sized based on frequency. V gene TRBV11-1 combines with J gene TRBJ2-1; TCRdb's D call, TRBD1, is unchecked because there is no DNA. The CDR3 runs to 15 residues. The germline gives CDR1 SGHAT, CDR2 FQDESV (reference sequence). The CDR3 loop is CASSSLSGSGNEQFF.

The rearrangement joins TRBV19 to TRBJ1-1. CDR1 and CDR2 from the germline V gene are LNHDA and SQIVND (reference sequence). The CDR3 extends over 14 amino acids. CDR3 protein: CASSPSTLNTEAFF.

This clonotype is medium-sized by frequency. V gene TRBV6-5 combines with J gene TRBJ1-2; TCRdb reports TRBD1, a call that lacks DNA to check it against. The CDR3 length is 13 residues. Per the germline V gene, CDR1 is MNHEY and CDR2 is SVGAGI. The CDR3 spells CASRYSGGDGYTF.